This record looks at one T cell receptor (beta chain) sequence and its context. Its antigen remains unidentified. V was trimmed by 0 bases and J by 8 bases, leaving 14 bases between them. The CDR3 sequence is 14 residues long. The V gene's germline CDR1 is SGHRS and CDR2 YFSETQ. The sample comes from a study of cytomegalovirus exposure and HLA in healthy donors. Study at large: A later analysis reported the 120 or so validation repertoires used the same platform as the 500 to 800 first-cohort repertoires.

The repertoire was sequenced with immunoSEQ multiplex PCR; TCRdb's copy has only in-frame clones and lacks some. Here the sample spans about 150,000 clones, 80% to 95% being singletons. Study findings and constraints: The study labeled around 160 TCR beta chains cytomegalovirus-associated. For most TCR sequences rarity was the rule, although some public TCRs occurred in many donors.

The clonotype was recovered from a man aged 18 to 30 in good health and CMV-seronegative. Sequencing was carried out using PBMCs. The gene calls are TRBV5-1 and TRBJ1-1; possibly TRBD1 for D (5 bases). The CDR3: CASSLAPGEREAFF. In nucleotides, the CDR3 is TGCGCCAGCAGCTTGGCCCCGGGGGAGAGAGAAGCTTTCTTT.